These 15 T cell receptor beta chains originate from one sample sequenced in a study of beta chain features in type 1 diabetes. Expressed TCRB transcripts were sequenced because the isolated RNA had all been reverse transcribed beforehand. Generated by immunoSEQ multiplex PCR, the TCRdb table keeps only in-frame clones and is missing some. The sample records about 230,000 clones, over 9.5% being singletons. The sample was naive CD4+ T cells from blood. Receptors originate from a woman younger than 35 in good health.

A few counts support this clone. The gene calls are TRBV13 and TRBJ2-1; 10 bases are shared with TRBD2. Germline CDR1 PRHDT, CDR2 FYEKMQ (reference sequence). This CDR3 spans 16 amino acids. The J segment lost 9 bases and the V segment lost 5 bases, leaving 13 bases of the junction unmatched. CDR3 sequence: CASSRSGSGGAVEQFF. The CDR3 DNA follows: TGTGCCAGCAGCCGGAGTGGGAGCGGGGGGGCCGTTGAGCAGTTCTTC.

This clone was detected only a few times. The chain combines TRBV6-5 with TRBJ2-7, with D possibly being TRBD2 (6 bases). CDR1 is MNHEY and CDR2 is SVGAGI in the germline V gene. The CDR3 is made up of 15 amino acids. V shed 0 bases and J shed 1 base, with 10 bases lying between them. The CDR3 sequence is CASSYSTAGSYEQYF. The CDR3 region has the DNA TGTGCCAGCAGTTACTCGACCGCGGGGTCCTACGAGCAGTACTTC.

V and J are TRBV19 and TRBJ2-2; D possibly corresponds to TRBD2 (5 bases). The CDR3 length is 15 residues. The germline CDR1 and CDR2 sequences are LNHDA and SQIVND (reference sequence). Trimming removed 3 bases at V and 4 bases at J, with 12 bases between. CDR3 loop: CASSILGLGTGELFF. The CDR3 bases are TGTGCCAGTAGTATCCTAGGACTCGGCACCGGGGAGCTGTTTTTT.

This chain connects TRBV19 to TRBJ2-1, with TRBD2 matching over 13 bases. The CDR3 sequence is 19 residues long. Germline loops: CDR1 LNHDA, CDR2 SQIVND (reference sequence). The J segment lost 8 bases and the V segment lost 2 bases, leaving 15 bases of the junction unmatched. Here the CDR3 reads CASSIRTSGSFGVWDEQFF. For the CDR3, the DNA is TGTGCCAGTAGTATACGGACTAGCGGGAGTTTTGGGGTCTGGGATGAGCAGTTCTTC.

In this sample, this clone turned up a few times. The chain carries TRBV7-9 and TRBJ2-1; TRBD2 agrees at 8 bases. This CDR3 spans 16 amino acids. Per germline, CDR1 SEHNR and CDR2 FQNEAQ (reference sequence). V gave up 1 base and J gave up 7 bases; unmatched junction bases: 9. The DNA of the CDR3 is TGTGCCAGCAGCTTAGATTTGGGGACTAGAGGGAATGAGCAGTTCTTC. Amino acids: CASSLDLGTRGNEQFF. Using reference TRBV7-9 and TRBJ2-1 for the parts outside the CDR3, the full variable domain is DTGVSQNPRHKITKRGQNVTFRCDPISEHNRLYWYRQTLGQGPEFLTYFQNEAQLEKSRLLSDRFSAERPKGSFSTLEIQRTEQGDSAMYLCASSLDLGTRGNEQFFGPGTRLTVL.

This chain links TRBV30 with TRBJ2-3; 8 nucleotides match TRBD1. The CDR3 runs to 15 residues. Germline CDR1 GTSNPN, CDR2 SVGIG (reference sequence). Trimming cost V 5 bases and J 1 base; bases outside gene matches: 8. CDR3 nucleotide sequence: TGTGCCTGGGTCGGGACAGGTCGTCGCACAGATACGCAGTATTTT. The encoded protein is CAWVGTGRRTDTQYF. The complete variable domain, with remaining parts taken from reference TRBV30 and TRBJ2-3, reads SQTIHQWPATLVQPVGSPLSLECTVEGTSNPNLYWYRQAAGRGLQLLFYSVGIGQISSEVPQNLSASRPQDRQFILSSKKLLLSDSGFYLCAWVGTGRRTDTQYFGPGTRLTVL.

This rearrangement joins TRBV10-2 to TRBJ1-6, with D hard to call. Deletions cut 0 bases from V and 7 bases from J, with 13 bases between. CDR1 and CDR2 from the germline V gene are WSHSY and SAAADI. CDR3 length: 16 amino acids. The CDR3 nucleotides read TGCGCCAGCAGTGAGTCTCTGATGGGCGGGAATTCACCCCTCCACTTT. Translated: CASSESLMGGNSPLHF.

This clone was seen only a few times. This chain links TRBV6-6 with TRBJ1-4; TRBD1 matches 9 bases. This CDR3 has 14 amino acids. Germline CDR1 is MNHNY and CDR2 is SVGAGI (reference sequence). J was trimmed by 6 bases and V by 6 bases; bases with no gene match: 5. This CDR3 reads CASRTTGGHEKLFF. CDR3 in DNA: TGTGCCAGCAGAACGACAGGGGGGCATGAAAAACTGTTTTTT.

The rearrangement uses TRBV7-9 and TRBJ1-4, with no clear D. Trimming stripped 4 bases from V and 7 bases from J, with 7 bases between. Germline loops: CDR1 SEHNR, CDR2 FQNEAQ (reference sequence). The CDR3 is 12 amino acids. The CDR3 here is CASSSGGEKLFF. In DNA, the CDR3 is TGTGCCAGCAGCTCGGGTGGTGAAAAACTGTTTTTT.

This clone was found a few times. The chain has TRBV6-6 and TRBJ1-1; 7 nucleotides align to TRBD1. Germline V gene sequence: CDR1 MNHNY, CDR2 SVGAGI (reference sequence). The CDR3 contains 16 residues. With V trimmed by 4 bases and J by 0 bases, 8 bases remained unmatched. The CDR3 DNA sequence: TGTGCCAGCAGTTCGGGCGACAGGGCCTTGAACACTGAAGCTTTCTTT. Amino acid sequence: CASSSGDRALNTEAFF.

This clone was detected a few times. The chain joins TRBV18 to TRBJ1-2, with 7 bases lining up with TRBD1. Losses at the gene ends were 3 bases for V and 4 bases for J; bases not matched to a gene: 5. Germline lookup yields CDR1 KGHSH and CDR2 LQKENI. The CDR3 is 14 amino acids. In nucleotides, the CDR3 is TGTGCCAGCTCACCCCAGGGGGGCGGCTATGGCTACACCTTC. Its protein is CASSPQGGGYGYTF.

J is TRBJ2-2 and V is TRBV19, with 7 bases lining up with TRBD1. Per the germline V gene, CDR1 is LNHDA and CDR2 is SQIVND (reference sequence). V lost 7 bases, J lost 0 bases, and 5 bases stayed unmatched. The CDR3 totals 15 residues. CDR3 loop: CASIPGTANTGELFF. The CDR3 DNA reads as TGTGCCAGTATACCCGGGACAGCGAACACCGGGGAGCTGTTTTTT.

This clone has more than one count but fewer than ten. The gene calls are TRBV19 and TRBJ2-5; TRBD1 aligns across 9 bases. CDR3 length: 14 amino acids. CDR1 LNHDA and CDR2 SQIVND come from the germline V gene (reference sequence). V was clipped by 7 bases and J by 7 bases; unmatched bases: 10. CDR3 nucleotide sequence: TGTGCCAGTACTCAACAGGGGGCTGGTGGGACCCAGTACTTC. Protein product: CASTQQGAGGTQYF.

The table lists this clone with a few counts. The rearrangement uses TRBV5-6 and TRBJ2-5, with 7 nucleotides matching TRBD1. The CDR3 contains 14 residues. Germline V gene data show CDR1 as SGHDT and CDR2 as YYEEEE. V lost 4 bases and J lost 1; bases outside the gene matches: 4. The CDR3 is CASSPQGVQETQYF. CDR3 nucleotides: TGTGCCAGCAGCCCTCAGGGGGTCCAAGAGACCCAGTACTTC.

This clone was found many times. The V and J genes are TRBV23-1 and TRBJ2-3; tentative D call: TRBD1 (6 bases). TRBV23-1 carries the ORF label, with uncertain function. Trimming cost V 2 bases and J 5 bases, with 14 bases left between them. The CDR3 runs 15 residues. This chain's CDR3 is CASSQRAGVGDTQYF. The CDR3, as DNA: TGCGCCAGCAGTCAACGGGCAGGGGTCGGAGATACGCAGTATTTT.